This T cell receptor (beta chain) appears in the sequencing data of a study of T-cell reconstitution after alpha-beta-depleted transplantation in children. General observations from the study: Surviving recipient T cells and intrathymic progenitors accounted for some patients' high TCRbeta diversity at day 60. After one year, T-cell counts and TCRbeta diversity mostly came from new T cells. Alpha-beta T cells present about two months after transplant were reported to originate from several hundred expanded graft clones.

During its preparation, the TCRbeta library received unique molecular identifiers. TCRdb reprocessed the PCR reads with MiXCR, giving one entry per CDR3 protein. There are 250,000 or so distinct CDR3 sequences in the sample; around 25% occur only once, and 4.5% to 5.5% lies in the top ten. Trimming shortened V by 0 bases and J by 3 bases, and 14 bases separated the two germline ends. Germline V gene lookup returns CDR1 DFQATT and CDR2 SNEGSKA (reference sequence). The CDR3 spans 16 residues. Concerning this clonotype: Its antigen is not identified.

The V gene is TRBV20-1, the J gene TRBJ2-2, with D possibly matching TRBD1 (6 bases). This sequence was found in a female patient between 2 and 15 years old who had a stem cell transplant for congenital amegakaryocytic thrombocytopenia, so the T cells may come from the graft donor. The material was PBMCs, mostly from graft donor cells, obtained 360 days after TCRalphabeta/CD19-depleted stem cell transplant. The CDR3 nucleotides are TGCAGTGCTAGAGACTCGCTAACAGGGCACACCGGGGAGCTGTTTTTT. Translation gives CSARDSLTGHTGELFF.